Here is one TCR beta chain with its context. The data derive from a study of blood T cell repertoires in COVID-19. For the study at large: Collection of acute and convalescent COVID-19 samples took place in the United States, Italy and Spain. Sources were T cells, B-cell-depleted T cells, or PBMCs; the material itself was cDNA or gDNA.

Original methodology: It was from reference gene primer amplification that nucleated cell counts were estimated. Some clones are missing from TCRdb's copy, which holds only in-frame ones; the method was immunoSEQ multiplex PCR. From that table come the V and J calls and clone size; the DNA was used to work out D and trimming. The table records 200,000 or so clones, roughly 80% of them present only once. This CDR3 contains 13 residues. V lost 7 bases and J 4 bases, leaving 14 bases between the germline ends. CDR1 is SQVTM, CDR2 ANQGSEA, per germline. This receptor was identified in a man in his fifties or sixties with active or convalescent COVID-19. The specimen was peripheral blood. J is TRBJ1-3 and V is TRBV29-1; D remains unclear. The CDR3 DNA sequence: TGCAGCGGCCGGCACGGAGGGGGAAACACCATATATTTT. Residues: CSGRHGGGNTIYF.